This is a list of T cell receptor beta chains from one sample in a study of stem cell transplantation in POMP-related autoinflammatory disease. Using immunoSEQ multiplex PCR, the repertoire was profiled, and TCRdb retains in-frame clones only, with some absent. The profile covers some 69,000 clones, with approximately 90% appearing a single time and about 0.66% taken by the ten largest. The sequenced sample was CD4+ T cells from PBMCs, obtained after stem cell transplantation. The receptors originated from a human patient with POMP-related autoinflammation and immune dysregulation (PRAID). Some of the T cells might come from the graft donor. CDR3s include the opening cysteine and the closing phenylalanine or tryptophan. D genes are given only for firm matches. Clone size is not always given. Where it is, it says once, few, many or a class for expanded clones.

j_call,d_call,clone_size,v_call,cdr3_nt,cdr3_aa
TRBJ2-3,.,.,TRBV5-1,TGCGCCAGCAGCTCCCTCCCGGGTTCCGACACAGATACGCAGTATTTT,CASSSLPGSDTDTQYF
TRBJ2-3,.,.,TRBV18,TGTGCCAGCTCACCAACCCCAGATACGCAGTATTTT,CASSPTPDTQYF
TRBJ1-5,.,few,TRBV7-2,TGTGCCAGCAGCTTAACCCGGGGCACGAATCAGCCCCAGCATTTT,CASSLTRGTNQPQHF
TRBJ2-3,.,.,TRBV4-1,TGCGCCAGCAGCCGAAGCCGCTCCCTGGGGGGCACAGATACGCAGTATTTT,CASSRSRSLGGTDTQYF
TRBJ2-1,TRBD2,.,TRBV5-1,TGCGCCAGCAGCTTGGCCCTCACTAGCGGGAGAAGGGATGAGCAGTTCTTC,CASSLALTSGRRDEQFF
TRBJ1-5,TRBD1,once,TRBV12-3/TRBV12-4,TGTGCCAGCAGTTTACAGGGGGAACAGCCCCAGCATTTT,CASSLQGEQPQHF
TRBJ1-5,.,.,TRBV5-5,TGTGCCAGCAGCGTAGGGCGCTGGGGCAGAAATCAGCCCCAGCATTTT,CASSVGRWGRNQPQHF
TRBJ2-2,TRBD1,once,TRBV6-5,TGTGCCAGCAGTTCCACCAGGGGGCGCAACACCGGGGAGCTGTTTTTT,CASSSTRGRNTGELFF
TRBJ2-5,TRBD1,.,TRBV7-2,TGTGCCAGCAGCTCAGGGGGCCGAGAGACCCAGTACTTC,CASSSGGRETQYF
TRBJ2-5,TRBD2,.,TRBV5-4,TGTGCCAGCAGAGCTAGCGGGGGGGGAGAGACCCAGTACTTC,CASRASGGGETQYF
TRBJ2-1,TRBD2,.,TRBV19,TGTGCCAGTAGTAGACTAGCGGGAGATAATGAGCAGTTCTTC,CASSRLAGDNEQFF
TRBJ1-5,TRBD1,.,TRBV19,TGTGCCAGTAGTACGGGACAGGGCGCTTATAGCAATCAGCCCCAGCATTTT,CASSTGQGAYSNQPQHF
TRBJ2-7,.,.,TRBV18,TGTGCCAGCTCACCACCAGGGGTCTACGAGCAGTACTTC,CASSPPGVYEQYF
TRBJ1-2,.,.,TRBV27,TGTGCCAGCAGTTTAAGCGCTGGGAAGGGAATTCGTGGCTACACCTTC,CASSLSAGKGIRGYTF
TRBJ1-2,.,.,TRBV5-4,TGTGCCAGCAGCCTAATGTGGGGGTATAGTGGCTACACCTTC,CASSLMWGYSGYTF
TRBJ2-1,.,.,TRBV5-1,TGCGCCAGCAGCTTGCGGGGGCTTGATGAGCAGTTCTTC,CASSLRGLDEQFF
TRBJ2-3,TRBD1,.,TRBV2,TGTGCCAGCAGTGAGACAGGGGGAGGGTCAGATACGCAGTATTTT,CASSETGGGSDTQYF
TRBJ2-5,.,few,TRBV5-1,TGCGCCAGCAGCTTGGAGGGGGGGCAAGAGACCCAGTACTTC,CASSLEGGQETQYF
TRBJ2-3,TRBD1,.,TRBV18,TGTGCCAGCTCAAGGTACCGGGACAGGAGCACAGATACGCAGTATTTT,CASSRYRDRSTDTQYF
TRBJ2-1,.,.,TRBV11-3,TGTGCCAGCAGCCCTGGGTGGCAGAACTACAATGAGCAGTTCTTC,CASSPGWQNYNEQFF
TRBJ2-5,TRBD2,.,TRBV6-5,TGTGCCAGCAGTAACGGACTAGCGGGAGTGGAGACCCAGTACTTC,CASSNGLAGVETQYF
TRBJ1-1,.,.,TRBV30,TGTGCCTGGAGTCCCCCCCCAGGGGCGCGAACTGAAGCTTTCTTT,CAWSPPPGARTEAFF
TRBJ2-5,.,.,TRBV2,TGTGCCAGCAGTGAATTCGGCCAAAGGGAGACCCAGTACTTC,CASSEFGQRETQYF
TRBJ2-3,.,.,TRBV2,TGTGCCAGCAGTGAGGCAGATACGCAGTATTTT,CASSEADTQYF
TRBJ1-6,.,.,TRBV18,TGTGCCAGCTCACCAGTTCGAAACAATTCACCCCTCCACTTT,CASSPVRNNSPLHF
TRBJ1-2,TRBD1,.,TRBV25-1,TGTGCCAGCAGTGAAGGATCCGGGACAGGGCTTCATGGCTACACCTTC,CASSEGSGTGLHGYTF
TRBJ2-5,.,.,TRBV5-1,TGCGCCAGCAGCTTGTCACTACGTGAGACCCAGTACTTC,CASSLSLRETQYF
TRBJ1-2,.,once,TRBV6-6,TGTGCCAGCCGGGACCTGGAGGGCTACACCTTC,CASRDLEGYTF
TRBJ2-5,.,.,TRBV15,TGTGCCACCAGTTCCTGGGGGGAGACCCAGTACTTC,CATSSWGETQYF
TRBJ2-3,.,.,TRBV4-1,TGCGCCAGCAGCCAACAACTTAGCACAGATACGCAGTATTTT,CASSQQLSTDTQYF
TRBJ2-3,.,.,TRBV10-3,TGTGCCATCAGTGAGAATCTTAGGACAGACACAGATACGCAGTATTTT,CAISENLRTDTDTQYF
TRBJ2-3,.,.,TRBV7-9,TGTGCCAGCAGCGGTACAGGGTTAGATACGCAGTATTTT,CASSGTGLDTQYF
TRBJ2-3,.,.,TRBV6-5,TGTGCCAGCAGTAAGTTTCCAGATACGCAGTATTTT,CASSKFPDTQYF
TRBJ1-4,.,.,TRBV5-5,TGTGCCAGCAGCTTGGCGCCAGAAAAACTGTTTTTT,CASSLAPEKLFF
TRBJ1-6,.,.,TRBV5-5,TGTGCCAGCAGCTTGGAGCCAACTTTGGGTTCACCCCTCCACTTT,CASSLEPTLGSPLHF
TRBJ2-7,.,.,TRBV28,TGTGCCAGCAGTTCCCTATGGTACCACCAATACGAGCAGTACTTC,CASSSLWYHQYEQYF
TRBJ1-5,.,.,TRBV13,TGTGCCAGCAGCCCAAGGACCCCGGGAGTAAATCAGCCCCAGCATTTT,CASSPRTPGVNQPQHF
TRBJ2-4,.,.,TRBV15,TGTGCCACCAGCAGAGGAGGACTGAGAGGAAACATTCAGTACTTC,CATSRGGLRGNIQYF
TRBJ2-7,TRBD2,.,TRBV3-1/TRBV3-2,TGTGCCAGCAGCCGGGGGGGGTTCTACGAGCAGTACTTC,CASSRGGFYEQYF
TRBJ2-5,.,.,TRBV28,TGTGCCAGCAGTTTAGGGGGGGACAGAGAGACCCAGTACTTC,CASSLGGDRETQYF
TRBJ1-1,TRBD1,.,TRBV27,TGTGCCAGCAGTTCCGACAGGGGGCTGACTGAAGCTTTCTTT,CASSSDRGLTEAFF
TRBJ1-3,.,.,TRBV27,TGTGCCAGCAGTTTATTGACTGTCGGAAACACCATATATTTT,CASSLLTVGNTIYF
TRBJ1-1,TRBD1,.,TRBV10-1,TGCGCCAGCAGTGAGGAAGGGGGCCCTTACACTGAAGCTTTCTTT,CASSEEGGPYTEAFF
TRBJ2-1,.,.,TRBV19,TGTGCCAGTAGTACGAGGGACGGATACAATGAGCAGTTCTTC,CASSTRDGYNEQFF
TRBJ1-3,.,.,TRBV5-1,TGCGCCAGCAGCTTGGGGTCCTCAGTCTCTGGAAACACCATATATTTT,CASSLGSSVSGNTIYF
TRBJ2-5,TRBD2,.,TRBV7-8,TGTGCCAGCAGCCGAGGGCGGGGGTCACAAGAGACCCAGTACTTC,CASSRGRGSQETQYF
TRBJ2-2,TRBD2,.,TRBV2,TGTGCCAGCAGTGAAATAGGACTAGTAAACACCGGGGAGCTGTTTTTT,CASSEIGLVNTGELFF
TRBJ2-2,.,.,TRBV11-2,TGTGCCAGCAGCTTATCTCGGACCCCAACCGGGGAGCTGTTTTTT,CASSLSRTPTGELFF
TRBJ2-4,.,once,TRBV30,TGTGCCTGGGTGCACGTGCCGCCCAAAAACATTCAGTACTTC,CAWVHVPPKNIQYF
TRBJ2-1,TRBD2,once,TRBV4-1,TGCGCCAGCAGCTCAAATCCTGGGCCTAGCGGGAAGGGCAATGAGCAGTTCTTC,CASSSNPGPSGKGNEQFF